This T cell receptor (beta chain) was sequenced in a study of beta chain features in type 1 diabetes. Study-wide findings and caveats: Type 1 diabetes patients had TCRB CDR3s that were shorter (moderately but significantly so) in all four CD4+ subsets.

The isolated RNA, all of it, was reverse transcribed, so expressed TCRB transcripts were what got sequenced. The assay was immunoSEQ multiplex PCR, and TCRdb's table has in-frame clones only and misses some. This table holds approximately 46,000 clones, roughly 40% found once. This clone was recorded once. The antigen is undetermined. Germline V lookup: CDR1 SGDLS, CDR2 YYNGEE. The CDR3 sequence is 15 residues long. V was shortened by 0 bases and J by 0 bases, with 7 bases between the two germline ends. This TCR was sampled from a man in his thirties or forties with type 1 diabetes. The sample consisted of stem cell memory CD4+ T cells from blood. The V call is TRBV9, the J call TRBJ2-1; D is uncertain. Here the CDR3 DNA reads TGTGCCAGCAGCGTAGCCGCGAGCTCCTACAATGAGCAGTTCTTC. It codes for CASSVAASSYNEQFF.